This TCR beta chain was found in a study of T cell responses to AZD1222 COVID-19 vaccine. General study results and limits: Repertoires were obtained only post-peak T cell response. Of the AZD1222 recipients, only five to seven were seropositive at baseline.

This CDR3 has 13 amino acids. Germline values: CDR1 LNHDA, CDR2 SQIVND (reference sequence). The germline V and J ends were trimmed by 5 bases and 3 bases, with 10 bases remaining between them. Generated by immunoSEQ multiplex PCR, the TCRdb table keeps only in-frame clones and is missing some. The sample lists roughly 130,000 clones; approximately 86% were seen once. A remark on this clone: No antigen is known for it.

This chain links TRBV19 with TRBJ1-2, with D tentatively TRBD1 (5 bases). Material: peripheral blood, obtained on day 0 of AZD1222 vaccination. The TCR sequence derives from an adult in good health. The chain's CDR3 is CASSVWGHYGYTF. The CDR3 DNA sequence: TGTGCCAGTAGTGTGTGGGGCCACTATGGCTACACCTTC.